A single sample gave rise to the 17 T cell receptor beta chains below, sequenced in a study of OX40 agonist ivuxolimab in advanced cancers. Produced via immunoSEQ multiplex PCR; TCRdb's table is partial and in-frame only. Among under 85,000 clones listed, around 86% were seen once. Sequenced material: CD4+ or CD8+ T cells sorted from blood, taken in a trial of the OX40 agonist ivuxolimab. The receptors derive from an adult with an advanced solid tumor such as melanoma, head and neck, liver or kidney cancer.

The chain is built from TRBV2 and TRBJ1-6; D unresolved. Trimming left V 8 bases short and J 10 bases short, with 9 bases between. The CDR3 contains 11 residues. Germline CDR1 reads SNHLY; CDR2 reads FYNNEI. In DNA form, the CDR3 reads TGTGCCAGCGGTATCGGGTCACCCCTCCACTTT. The encoded protein is CASGIGSPLHF.

This chain uses TRBV18 with TRBJ2-5; D may be TRBD1 or TRBD2 (6 bases each). The CDR3 sequence is 14 residues long. Germline V gene sequence: CDR1 KGHSH, CDR2 LQKENI. The germline V and J ends were trimmed by 3 bases and 2 bases, with 10 bases remaining between them. The CDR3 region is CASSPLGGQETQYF. The CDR3 nucleotides read TGTGCCAGCTCACCCCTAGGGGGGCAAGAGACCCAGTACTTC.

This chain uses TRBV27 with TRBJ2-5, with D unresolved. Germline CDR1 MNHEY, CDR2 SMNVEV (reference sequence). Trimming shortened V by 6 bases and J by 2 bases, and 10 bases separated the two germline ends. CDR3 size: 13 residues. Written as DNA, the CDR3 is TGTGCCAGCAGCCAGAACCTACAAGAGACCCAGTACTTC. It specifies CASSQNLQETQYF.

This chain connects TRBV9 to TRBJ2-1; D may be TRBD1 (6 bases). The CDR3 is made up of 17 amino acids. Trimming stripped 3 bases from V and 0 bases from J, with 16 bases between. Germline V lookup: CDR1 SGDLS, CDR2 YYNGEE. The chain's CDR3 is CASSAFLQGGSYNEQFF. Here the CDR3 DNA reads TGTGCCAGCAGCGCTTTCCTCCAAGGGGGCTCCTACAATGAGCAGTTCTTC.

The CDR3 DNA is TGTGCCAGTAGGTACGTCGGGGCCAACGTCCTGACTTTC. Translation gives CASRYVGANVLTF. This sequence joins TRBV19 and TRBJ2-6, with D unresolved. CDR1 LNHDA and CDR2 SQIVND come from the germline V gene (reference sequence). The V end lost 6 bases, the J end lost 4 bases, and 7 bases lay between the germline ends. This CDR3 contains 13 residues.

The chain has TRBV5-6 and TRBJ2-7; TRBD2 matches 10 bases. The CDR3 is made up of 15 amino acids. The junction had 3 bases not matched to a gene; V was cut back by 2 bases and J by 1 base. Per germline, CDR1 SGHDT and CDR2 YYEEEE. This chain's CDR3 is CASSFSSGSSYEQYF. In DNA, the CDR3 is TGTGCCAGCAGCTTTTCTAGCGGGAGTTCCTACGAGCAGTACTTC.

The rearrangement uses TRBV5-3 and TRBJ1-4; D is uncertain. TRBV5-3 is placed among ORFs of uncertain function. V was pared by 4 bases and J by 8 bases, with 3 bases between. The CDR3 runs to 10 residues. CDR3 loop: CARSTEKLFF. DNA for the CDR3: TGTGCCAGAAGCACCGAAAAACTGTTTTTT.

This chain links TRBV7-9 with TRBJ1-1; D gene ambiguous. V lost 6 bases and J 0 bases, leaving 5 bases between the germline ends. In germline, CDR1 is SEHNR, CDR2 FQNEAQ (reference sequence). The length of the CDR3 is 12 residues. CDR3 bases: TGTGCCAGCAGTCGCATGAACACTGAAGCTTTCTTT. Its translation is CASSRMNTEAFF.

This clone was detected once. The V and J genes are TRBV12-5 and TRBJ2-1; D may be TRBD1 or TRBD2 (5 bases each). The CDR3 length is 16 residues. Trimming stripped 0 bases from V and 1 base from J, with 10 bases between. The germline CDR1 and CDR2 sequences are LGHNT and FRNRAP. This CDR3 reads CASGLVLGGSYNEQFF. The CDR3 region has the DNA TGTGCTAGTGGTTTGGTACTTGGGGGATCCTACAATGAGCAGTTCTTC.

The genes are TRBV28 and TRBJ2-3; unclear D gene. The germline gives CDR1 MDHEN, CDR2 SYDVKM. The CDR3 has 14 residues. V was pared by 5 bases and J by 0 bases, with 9 bases between. CDR3: CASSPSASTDTQYF. For the CDR3, the DNA is TGTGCCAGCAGTCCCTCGGCAAGCACAGATACGCAGTATTTT.

The J gene is TRBJ2-5, the V gene TRBV20-1; the D gene is possibly TRBD1 (6 bases). The germline V gene has CDR1 DFQATT and CDR2 SNEGSKA (reference sequence). The CDR3 is 10 residues long. Trimming pared 8 bases from V and 5 bases from J, leaving 9 bases between. Here the CDR3 reads CSPGVETQYF. The DNA for the CDR3 is TGCAGTCCAGGGGTCGAGACCCAGTACTTC.

The rearrangement uses TRBV11-3 and TRBJ2-7; D may be TRBD1 (6 bases). The CDR3 extends over 13 amino acids. Germline V CDR1 and CDR2: SGHNT, YENEEA. Trimming left V 5 bases short and J 2 bases short, with 10 bases between. The CDR3 bases are TGTGCCAGCAGCCATACAGGGACCTACGAGCAGTACTTC. Encoded protein: CASSHTGTYEQYF.

The chain uses TRBV11-2 and TRBJ1-3; D not resolved. This CDR3 is 14 amino acids long. Trimming took off 2 bases at V and 5 bases at J, with 10 bases between the two ends. Germline V gene sequence: CDR1 SGHAT, CDR2 FQNNGV. CDR3 bases: TGTGCCAGCAGCTTAAGCTGGTCCCGAAACACCATATATTTT. Its translation is CASSLSWSRNTIYF.

This chain uses TRBV7-9 with TRBJ1-3, with 9 bases that match TRBD1. Per germline, CDR1 SEHNR and CDR2 FQNEAQ (reference sequence). The J segment lost 0 bases and the V segment lost 5 bases, leaving 8 bases of the junction unmatched. The CDR3 is made up of 17 amino acids. CDR3: CASSPRTGESSGNTIYF. As DNA, the CDR3 is TGTGCCAGCAGCCCCCGGACAGGGGAAAGCTCTGGAAACACCATATATTTT.

The chain joins TRBV10-3 to TRBJ2-7; 7 bases map to TRBD2. V lost 0 bases and J lost 6; bases outside the gene matches: 8. Germline-derived CDR1 and CDR2 are ENHRY and SYGVKD. The length of the CDR3 is 15 residues. CDR3 sequence (DNA): TGTGCCATCAGTGAGTCTAGCGGGCGGGTCTCCGAGCAGTACTTC. Residues: CAISESSGRVSEQYF.

The chain links TRBV6-1 to TRBJ1-2, with 8 bases aligning to TRBD1. Germline CDR1 MNHNS, CDR2 SASEGT. V was pared by 6 bases and J by 6 bases, with 9 bases of the junction left unmatched. This CDR3 has 14 amino acids. The CDR3 loop is CASRWTGRSDGYTF. For the CDR3, the DNA is TGTGCCAGCAGGTGGACAGGGCGGTCAGATGGCTACACCTTC.

This chain uses TRBV6-1 with TRBJ1-1; tentatively, D is TRBD1 (5 bases). Trimming pared 6 bases from V and 6 bases from J, leaving 11 bases between. Germline V CDR1 and CDR2: MNHNS, SASEGT. The CDR3 has 12 amino acids. The CDR3 is CASSPRGAEAFF. In nucleotides, the CDR3 is TGTGCCAGCAGCCCCAGAGGGGCTGAAGCTTTCTTT.